This TCR beta chain was sequenced in a study of blood T cells in healthy people across ages. There are a few counts of this clonotype. PCR was performed a second time for about 7 to 11 cycles using a sample-barcoded 5' primer and a J-beta primer mix. In TCRdb, the 5' RACE reads were re-called with MiXCR into one record per CDR3 protein. This sample carries some 920,000 distinct CDR3 sequences, roughly 47% of them seen once, and the ten largest clones take about 20%. PBMCs, at least 6 million per sample, were isolated. Germline loops: CDR1 MGHDK, CDR2 SYGVNS. Trimming shortened V by 2 bases and J by 1 base, and 8 bases separated the two germline ends. This CDR3 comprises 14 residues.

Sequencing was performed on blood. The sequence derives from a woman in her fifties or sixties in good health. The V call is TRBV25-1, the J call TRBJ1-1; D not certain. CDR3 in amino acids: CASSEPWENTEAFF. CDR3 nucleotide sequence: TGTGCCAGCAGTGAACCCTGGGAGAACACTGAAGCTTTCTTT.